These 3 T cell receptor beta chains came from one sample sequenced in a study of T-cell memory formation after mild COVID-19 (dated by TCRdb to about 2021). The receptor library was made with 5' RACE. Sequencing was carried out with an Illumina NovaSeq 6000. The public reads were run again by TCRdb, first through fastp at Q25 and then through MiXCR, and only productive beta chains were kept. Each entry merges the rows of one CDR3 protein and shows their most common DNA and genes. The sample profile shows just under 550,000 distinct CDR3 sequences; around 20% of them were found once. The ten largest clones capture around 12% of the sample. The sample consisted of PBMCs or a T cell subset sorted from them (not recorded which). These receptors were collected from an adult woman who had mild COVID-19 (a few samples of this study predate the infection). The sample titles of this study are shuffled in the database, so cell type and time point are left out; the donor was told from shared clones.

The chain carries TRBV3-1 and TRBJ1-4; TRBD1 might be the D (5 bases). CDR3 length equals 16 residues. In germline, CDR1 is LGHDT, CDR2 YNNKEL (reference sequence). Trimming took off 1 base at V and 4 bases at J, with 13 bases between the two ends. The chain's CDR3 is CASSQVAQAFNEKLFF. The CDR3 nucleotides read TGTGCCAGCAGCCAAGTTGCACAGGCCTTTAATGAAAAACTGTTTTTT. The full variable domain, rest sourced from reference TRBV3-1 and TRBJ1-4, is DTAVSQTPKYLVTQMGNDKSIKCEQNLGHDTMYWYKQDSKKFLKIMFSYNNKELIINETVPNRFSPKSPDKAHLNLHINSLELGDSAVYFCASSQVAQAFNEKLFFGSGTQLSVL.

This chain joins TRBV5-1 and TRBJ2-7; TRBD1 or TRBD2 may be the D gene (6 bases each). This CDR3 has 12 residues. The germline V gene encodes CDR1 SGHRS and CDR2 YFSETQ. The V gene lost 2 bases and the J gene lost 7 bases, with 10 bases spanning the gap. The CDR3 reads CASSLGGQEQYF. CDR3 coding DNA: TGCGCCAGCAGCTTAGGGGGGCAAGAGCAGTACTTC.

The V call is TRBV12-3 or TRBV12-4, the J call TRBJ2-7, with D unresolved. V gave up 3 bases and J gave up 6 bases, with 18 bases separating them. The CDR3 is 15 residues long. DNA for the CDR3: TGTGCCAGCAGTTTTCTCCTCTTGGGTGCGGCCGAGCAGTACTTC. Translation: CASSFLLLGAAEQYF.